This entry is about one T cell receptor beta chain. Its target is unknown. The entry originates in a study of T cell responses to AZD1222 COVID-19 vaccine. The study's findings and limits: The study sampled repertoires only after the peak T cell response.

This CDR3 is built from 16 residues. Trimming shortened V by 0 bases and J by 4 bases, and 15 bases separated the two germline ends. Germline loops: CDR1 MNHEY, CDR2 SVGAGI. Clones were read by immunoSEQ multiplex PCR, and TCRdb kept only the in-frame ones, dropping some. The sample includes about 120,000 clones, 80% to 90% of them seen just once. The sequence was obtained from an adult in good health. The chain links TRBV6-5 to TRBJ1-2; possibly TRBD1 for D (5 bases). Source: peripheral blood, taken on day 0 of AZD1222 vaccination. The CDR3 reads CASSYSGGDPFYGYTF. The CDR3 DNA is TGTGCCAGCAGTTACTCGGGAGGGGATCCCTTCTATGGCTACACCTTC.